The clone carrying this T cell receptor beta chain was counted only a few times. Its antigen is not known. This record belongs to a study of regulatory T cells in long-lasting Graves disease. Study-wide findings and caveats: Persistent disease favored TRBV28, TRBJ1-2 and TRBJ2-5.

Investigators prepared the TCR beta libraries by applying iRepertoire HTBI primers and Arm-PCR of CDR3 regions. TCRdb analysed the multiplex PCR reads with MiXCR anew, one entry per CDR3 protein. The data contain around 500,000 distinct CDR3 sequences, about 16% of them seen just once; the ten biggest clones take up just under 25%. Time point here: newly diagnosed GD, antithyroid drugs for less than 3 months. Construction of the TCR library relied on RNA isolated from PBMCs. The CDR3 is made up of 15 amino acids. The V end lost 4 bases, the J end lost 5 bases, and 15 bases lay between the germline ends. These data were also filed under a second study, of T cells in Graves' hyperthyroidism and ophthalmopathy.

This TCR derives from a woman aged 35-60 years with Graves disease. The sample in question was peripheral blood mononuclear cells (PBMCs), obtained at new diagnosis, from a patient treated with antithyroid drugs. The chain combines TRBV12-3 or TRBV12-4 with TRBJ1-5, with D perhaps matching TRBD1 (5 bases). CDR3 protein: CASSSQQGGDQPQHF. CDR3 DNA sequence: TGTGCCAGCAGTTCCCAGCAGGGAGGGGATCAGCCCCAGCATTTT.